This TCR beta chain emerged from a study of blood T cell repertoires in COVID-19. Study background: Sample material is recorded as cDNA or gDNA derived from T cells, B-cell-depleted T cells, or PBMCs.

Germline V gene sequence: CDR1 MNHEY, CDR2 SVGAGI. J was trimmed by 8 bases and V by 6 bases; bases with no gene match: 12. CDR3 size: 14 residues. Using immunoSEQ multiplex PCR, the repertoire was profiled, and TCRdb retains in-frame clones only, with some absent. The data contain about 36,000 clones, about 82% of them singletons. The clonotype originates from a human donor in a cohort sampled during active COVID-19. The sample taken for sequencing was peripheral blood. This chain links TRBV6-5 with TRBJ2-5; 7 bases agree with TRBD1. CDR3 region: CASRLGQAGETQYF. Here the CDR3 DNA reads TGTGCCAGCAGATTAGGACAGGCCGGAGAAACCCAGTACTTC.